This T cell receptor (beta chain) was sequenced for a study of tumor and adjacent non-tumor tissue in lung cancer. Study overall: Aged roughly 30 to 85 years, patients included roughly ten men and roughly five women with stage I to III disease. Around 4.4 million productive TCRbeta reads were obtained per sample on average.

From germline, CDR1 is DFQATT and CDR2 SNEGSKA (reference sequence). This CDR3 spans 16 amino acids. Deletions cut 6 bases from V and 0 bases from J, with 20 bases between. General study findings and limits: Tumor repertoires had a smaller top 100 clone share than normal lung.

TCRbeta libraries were built with three rounds of nested PCR, modified from ARM-PCR. MiXCR, run by TCRdb on the multiplex PCR reads, gives a single entry per CDR3 protein. The profile shows just over 200,000 distinct CDR3 sequences, about 71% of them singletons. No cell sorting was done before RNA was extracted from the tissue. Remarks on this clonotype: Its antigen is still unknown. It may be a read error: a sequence one base away is much more abundant.

The receptor's source is a man between 60 and 75 years old with non-small cell lung cancer. The chain carries TRBV20-1 and TRBJ1-2; D is ambiguous. Material: lung tumor tissue. The CDR3 coding sequence is TGCAGTGCCTTTCCAGCGGGAACCCCCACTAACTATGGCTACACCTTC. Protein sequence: CSAFPAGTPTNYGYTF.